One sample yielded the 20 T cell receptor beta chains listed below, sequenced in a study of T cell changes during pregnancy in multiple sclerosis (dated by TCRdb to about 2019). The library was obtained by the immunoSEQ multiplex PCR assay. TCRdb took over this immuneACCESS table, retaining in-frame rearrangements with V and J assigned. Such tables are incomplete; in checked studies, under half of the missing clones stem from an unresolved V gene, and the remainder is unexplained. This sample has over 30,000 clones in its table, and 80% to 90% of those were observed once. Roughly 10% of the sample is in the top ten clones. This material consisted of CD8+ T cells from peripheral blood mononuclear cells, taken in the third trimester of pregnancy. The source of these receptors is a female donor with multiple sclerosis, enrolled in a pregnancy study.

The chain has TRBV30 and TRBJ2-7; weak D call: TRBD1 (6 bases). This CDR3 comprises 16 residues. CDR1 is GTSNPN and CDR2 is SVGIG in the germline V gene (reference sequence). V gave up 3 bases and J gave up 2 bases, with 20 bases separating them. The CDR3: CAWSPQYRVSAYEQYF. CDR3 DNA sequence: TGTGCCTGGAGCCCACAATACAGGGTGAGCGCCTACGAGCAGTACTTC.

The V call is TRBV9, the J call TRBJ1-1, with D unclear. Trimming removed 0 bases at V and 3 bases at J, with 6 bases between. Germline V lookup: CDR1 SGDLS, CDR2 YYNGEE. This CDR3 comprises 13 residues. As DNA, the CDR3 is TGTGCCAGCAGCGTAGGAGTATACACTGAAGCTTTCTTT. It encodes CASSVGVYTEAFF. Together with reference TRBV9 and TRBJ1-1, the CDR3 gives the full variable domain: DSGVTQTPKHLITATGQRVTLRCSPRSGDLSVYWYQQSLDQGLQFLIQYYNGEERAKGNILERFSAQQFPDLHSELNLSSLELGDSALYFCASSVGVYTEAFFGQGTRLTVV.

This chain joins TRBV27 and TRBJ2-1; TRBD2 agrees at 8 bases. This CDR3 comprises 17 residues. The J segment lost 7 bases and the V segment lost 2 bases, leaving 13 bases of the junction unmatched. The germline gives CDR1 MNHEY, CDR2 SMNVEV (reference sequence). CDR3 sequence reads: CASSLVRSGGPTNEQFF. The CDR3 DNA reads TGTGCCAGCAGTTTAGTAAGGTCGGGAGGGCCTACAAATGAGCAGTTCTTC.

V usage is TRBV7-6 and J usage is TRBJ2-2; D gene uncertain. Trimming stripped 3 bases from V and 2 bases from J, with 7 bases between. This CDR3 has 14 residues. Germline V CDR1 and CDR2: SGHVS, FNYEAQ. The CDR3: CASSLYRNTGELFF. The CDR3 coding sequence is TGTGCCAGCAGCTTGTACAGAAACACCGGGGAGCTGTTTTTT.

The CDR3 sequence is CASKRGGKDTQYF. CDR3 DNA sequence: TGCGCCAGCAAGAGGGGGGGCAAAGATACGCAGTATTTT. This rearrangement joins TRBV5-1 to TRBJ2-3; tentatively, D is TRBD2 (7 bases). V was pared by 6 bases and J by 5 bases, with 13 bases between. Germline CDR1 is SGHRS and CDR2 is YFSETQ. This CDR3 is 13 amino acids long.

This chain uses TRBV7-8 with TRBJ2-1, with 7 bases aligning to TRBD1. The CDR3 consists of 17 residues. V lost 5 bases and J lost 3; bases outside the gene matches: 13. CDR1 is SGHVS, CDR2 FQNEAQ, per germline. This CDR3 reads CASSPGTEKLVYNEQFF. CDR3 DNA: TGTGCCAGCAGCCCGGGGACAGAAAAGTTGGTCTACAATGAGCAGTTCTTC.

The genes are TRBV30 and TRBJ1-2, with a tentative D call TRBD1 (5 bases). The CDR3 contains 13 residues. The germline gives CDR1 GTSNPN, CDR2 SVGIG (reference sequence). V lost 2 bases and J lost 2, with 9 bases in between. The CDR3 nucleotides are TGTGCCTGGAGTTACAGGTCGAACTATGGCTACACCTTC. This encodes CAWSYRSNYGYTF.

CDR3 in amino acids: CASQGLARGGTTDTQYF. The DNA of the CDR3 is TGTGCCAGCCAGGGACTAGCGAGAGGGGGAACCACAGATACGCAGTATTTT. The V and J genes are TRBV2 and TRBJ2-3, with 10 bases fitting TRBD2. Germline V gives CDR1 SNHLY, CDR2 FYNNEI. V shed 8 bases, J shed 2 bases, and the junction held 13 bases outside the gene matches. The length of the CDR3 is 17 residues.

This chain links TRBV7-6 with TRBJ2-7, with a possible D match to TRBD2 (7 bases). Trimming left V 5 bases short and J 6 bases short, with 23 bases between. CDR1 is SGHVS and CDR2 is FNYEAQ in the germline V gene. The CDR3 is made up of 16 amino acids. The CDR3 region has the DNA TGTGCCAGCAGCCACTCGGTGGGGGCGGGGGTCGGCGAGCAGTACTTC. Translation gives CASSHSVGAGVGEQYF.

This rearrangement joins TRBV10-3 to TRBJ2-7, with D possibly matching TRBD2 (6 bases). Trimming left V 8 bases short and J 1 base short, with 12 bases between. This CDR3 comprises 13 residues. CDR1 ENHRY and CDR2 SYGVKD come from the germline V gene. The chain's CDR3 is CAIGTAPSYEQYF. CDR3 DNA sequence: TGTGCCATCGGGACTGCCCCTTCCTACGAGCAGTACTTC.

This chain joins TRBV18 and TRBJ1-4; D is uncertain. Germline CDR1 is KGHSH and CDR2 is LQKENI. The V end was cut by 4 bases, the J end by 0 bases, with 9 bases between. This CDR3 contains 15 residues. The CDR3 DNA follows: TGTGCCAGCTCACTTCCGGGAGCAACTAATGAAAAACTGTTTTTT. Translating it yields CASSLPGATNEKLFF.

Here the CDR3 reads CASSDGSGAGELFF. The CDR3 nucleotides are TGTGCCAGCAGTGATGGGTCCGGGGCCGGGGAGCTGTTTTTT. This sequence joins TRBV6-5 and TRBJ2-2; a weak D match, TRBD2 (5 bases). V was pared by 5 bases and J by 6 bases, with 13 bases between. The CDR3 is made up of 14 amino acids. Germline values: CDR1 MNHEY, CDR2 SVGAGI.

V is TRBV11-1 and J is TRBJ2-7; D unclear. Germline CDR1 and CDR2: SGHAT and FQDESV (reference sequence). V lost 3 bases to trimming and J lost 6 bases, with 9 bases between them. The length of the CDR3 is 12 residues. The DNA for the CDR3 is TGTGCCAGCAGCTTCCCGAGCGCCGAGCAGTACTTC. The encoded protein is CASSFPSAEQYF.

This chain connects TRBV30 to TRBJ2-1, with 10 bases lining up with TRBD2. Germline V gives CDR1 GTSNPN, CDR2 SVGIG (reference sequence). The J segment lost 5 bases and the V segment lost 4 bases, leaving 2 bases of the junction unmatched. The CDR3 runs to 13 residues. The CDR3 coding sequence is TGTGCCTGGACAGGACTAGCGGACAATGAGCAGTTCTTC. This codes for CAWTGLADNEQFF.

CDR3 nucleotide sequence: TGTGCCAGCCCGGACAGGATCTATGGCTACACCTTC. Translated: CASPDRIYGYTF. The chain carries TRBV6-1 and TRBJ1-2; 7 nucleotides agree with TRBD1. J was trimmed by 4 bases and V by 8 bases; bases with no gene match: 4. The CDR3 sequence is 12 residues long. The germline V gene encodes CDR1 MNHNS and CDR2 SASEGT.

The chain carries TRBV6-5 and TRBJ2-2; the D gene is possibly TRBD1 (6 bases). Germline lookup yields CDR1 MNHEY and CDR2 SVGAGI. The CDR3 runs 14 residues. The V end was cut by 2 bases, the J end by 2 bases, with 6 bases between. CDR3 in DNA: TGTGCCAGCAGTTACGGGGGCAACACCGGGGAGCTGTTTTTT. Translating it yields CASSYGGNTGELFF.

The chain employs TRBV28 and TRBJ2-7; TRBD2 is a possible D gene (6 bases). V was shortened by 2 bases and J by 4 bases, with 24 bases between the two germline ends. Germline CDR1 MDHEN, CDR2 SYDVKM. CDR3 length equals 18 residues. The CDR3 sequence: CASSLPTSGVQNLYEQYF. In nucleotides, the CDR3 is TGTGCCAGCAGTTTACCAACTTCGGGGGTACAGAACCTATACGAGCAGTACTTC.

The chain has TRBV27 and TRBJ1-2; possible D gene TRBD1, 5 bases. The V gene lost 3 bases and the J gene lost 4 bases, with 15 bases spanning the gap. Looked up from germline, CDR1 is MNHEY and CDR2 is SMNVEV (reference sequence). This CDR3 contains 15 residues. CDR3 amino acids: CASSFGAQVSYGYTF. CDR3 bases: TGTGCCAGCAGTTTTGGGGCGCAAGTAAGCTATGGCTACACCTTC.

This chain links TRBV4-1 with TRBJ2-7; 9 bases are shared with TRBD2. The CDR3 consists of 16 residues. J was trimmed by 2 bases and V by 3 bases; bases with no gene match: 8. Germline values: CDR1 MGHRA, CDR2 YSYEKL. CDR3 residues: CASSQASGRPTYEQYF. CDR3 DNA sequence: TGCGCCAGCAGCCAGGCAAGCGGGAGGCCCACCTACGAGCAGTACTTC.

CDR3 in amino acids: CASIGTGGPDTQYF. DNA for the CDR3: TGTGCCAGTATCGGGACAGGGGGCCCAGATACGCAGTATTTT. This sequence joins TRBV19 and TRBJ2-3, with TRBD1 identical over 12 bases. CDR1 LNHDA and CDR2 SQIVND come from the germline V gene (reference sequence). The CDR3 covers 14 residues. The V segment lost 7 bases and the J segment 4 bases; nucleotides outside the gene matches: 3.